What follows describes a single T cell receptor (beta chain). Antigen specificity is unknown. The data were taken from a study of T cells in tumors after PD-1 blockade. Study overall: A subset received ongoing vismodegib 150 mg daily alongside anti-PD-1 therapy.

Some clones are missing from TCRdb's copy, which holds only in-frame ones; the method was immunoSEQ multiplex PCR. The sample lists around 60,000 clones; around 80% were seen once. Study results and caveats: Some novel exhausted tumor clones appeared in pre-treatment blood, suggesting peripheral recruitment.

CDR1 and CDR2 from the germline V gene are MNHEY and SVGAGI. Trimming pared 6 bases from V and 0 bases from J, leaving 12 bases between. The CDR3 is 15 residues long. This rearrangement joins TRBV6-5 to TRBJ1-5; D might be TRBD1 (5 bases). The source was PBMCs, collected before anti-PD-1 treatment. This clonotype was sampled from a human donor with basal cell carcinoma. CDR3 amino acids: CASSRERNSNQPQHF. DNA for the CDR3: TGTGCCAGCAGCAGGGAACGAAATAGCAATCAGCCCCAGCATTTT.